One T cell receptor (beta chain) is described in this entry. Its antigen is still unknown. The CDR3 has 14 amino acids. V lost 4 bases and J lost 5; bases outside the gene matches: 5. Germline V gene lookup returns CDR1 SGHDN and CDR2 FVKESK. This table comes from immunoSEQ multiplex PCR, and its TCRdb copy is limited to in-frame clones, with some not included. The sample has 83,000 or so clones; roughly 83% are singletons. The data belong to a study of T cell responses to AZD1222 COVID-19 vaccine. Points from the study as a whole: Spike-specific TCR repertoires showed rising breadth and depth after two AZD1222 doses.

This receptor was taken from an adult in good health. V usage is TRBV14 and J usage is TRBJ2-7, with TRBD1 matching 10 bases. The source material was peripheral blood, sampled on day 0 of AZD1222 vaccination. The CDR3 DNA follows: TGTGCCAGCAGCCCCCGGGACAGGGGTAACGAGCAGTACTTC. This codes for CASSPRDRGNEQYF.